The next 10 T cell receptor beta chains were all read from a single sample in a study of human T cells and chemical hapten exposure. TCRdb passed the RACE reads through MiXCR, listing each CDR3 protein once. The sample records around 360,000 distinct CDR3 sequences, under 6.5% being singletons. Time point described: patch test 2, 6 weeks after DPC sensitization. Treatment indicated: therapeutic diphenylcyclopropenone sensitization with weekly scalp DPC. The material sequenced was whole blood, taken in connection with sensitization to the hapten diphenylcyclopropenone (DPC). The receptors originated from a woman aged 18-29 years with alopecia areata. Some clones in this sample may be carry-over from other donors' samples.

This chain joins TRBV20-1 and TRBJ2-1; D may be TRBD1 (5 bases). Germline V lookup: CDR1 DFQATT, CDR2 SNEGSKA (reference sequence). The CDR3 extends over 12 amino acids. The V end was cut by 2 bases, the J end by 7 bases, with 9 bases between. This chain's CDR3 is CSARRQINEQFF. The DNA of the CDR3 is TGCAGTGCTAGACGACAGATTAATGAGCAGTTCTTC.

The V call is TRBV7-6, the J call TRBJ2-5; 10 nucleotides align to TRBD2. This CDR3 spans 19 amino acids. CDR1 is SGHVS, CDR2 FNYEAQ, per germline. With V trimmed by 5 bases and J by 5 bases, 20 bases remained unmatched. The CDR3 spells CASSLPGVAGGPGGETQYF. The CDR3 nucleotides are TGTGCCAGCAGCCTACCCGGAGTAGCGGGGGGACCTGGGGGCGAGACCCAGTACTTC.

A few counts support this clonotype. V gene TRBV15 combines with J gene TRBJ2-2, with 8 bases fitting TRBD2. Germline trimming cut 1 base from V and 0 bases from J; bases unmatched to any gene: 10. The CDR3 has 19 residues. CDR1 and CDR2 from the germline V gene are LNHNV and YYDKDF (reference sequence). The chain's CDR3 is CATSRARGGSRTNTGELFF. In DNA, the CDR3 is TGTGCCACCAGCAGAGCTCGGGGGGGCTCAAGAACGAACACCGGGGAGCTGTTTTTT.

This clonotype appeared a few times. The rearrangement links TRBV20-1 to TRBJ2-3; no definite D call. Trimming pared 0 bases from V and 5 bases from J, leaving 12 bases between. This CDR3 comprises 14 residues. Looked up from germline, CDR1 is DFQATT and CDR2 is SNEGSKA (reference sequence). The CDR3 protein is CSARDLAIRDTQYF. The DNA for the CDR3 is TGCAGTGCTAGAGATCTCGCGATCAGAGATACGCAGTATTTT.

In this sample, this clonotype turned up a few times. The genes are TRBV28 and TRBJ2-3, with 11 nucleotides matching TRBD2. V lost 3 bases, J lost 5 bases, and 7 bases stayed unmatched. This CDR3 contains 16 residues. The germline V gene encodes CDR1 MDHEN and CDR2 SYDVKM. The CDR3 DNA sequence: TGTGCCAGCAGTTTTCTAGCGGGGGGCTCCAAAGATACGCAGTATTTT. Its protein product is CASSFLAGGSKDTQYF.

This clonotype came up a few times. This chain joins TRBV4-3 and TRBJ1-4, with D tentatively TRBD1 (6 bases). The germline V gene encodes CDR1 LGHNA and CDR2 YSLEER. Trimming left V 1 base short and J 8 bases short, with 11 bases between. The CDR3 covers 14 residues. The CDR3 DNA is TGCGCCAGCAGCCAAGGGCAGGGGCCGGAAAAACTGTTTTTT. Its translation: CASSQGQGPEKLFF.

This clonotype was detected many times. CDR3 protein: CASSQDNDSPLHF. CDR3 nucleotides: TGCGCCAGCAGCCAAGATAATGATTCACCCCTCCACTTT. The J gene is TRBJ1-6, the V gene TRBV4-3; no definite D call. The ends were cut back, 0 bases at V and 8 bases at J, with 5 bases in the middle. This CDR3 has 13 amino acids. Per germline, CDR1 LGHNA and CDR2 YSLEER.

The chain is built from TRBV11-1 and TRBJ2-1, with D uncertain. Between the trimmed V and J ends, which lost 6 bases and 1 base, there was a span of 13 bases. CDR3 length: 15 amino acids. Per germline, CDR1 SGHAT and CDR2 FQDESV (reference sequence). CDR3 region: CASSSDGASYNEQFF. The CDR3 DNA follows: TGTGCCAGCAGTTCGGACGGAGCATCCTACAATGAGCAGTTCTTC.

The rearrangement links TRBV4-3 to TRBJ2-7, with TRBD1 identical over 8 bases. The V gene's germline CDR1 is LGHNA and CDR2 YSLEER. CDR3 length equals 18 residues. V lost 0 bases to trimming and J lost 1 base; unmatched junction nucleotides: 11. CDR3 residues: CASSQDLVPGTGSYEQYF. The CDR3 DNA reads TGCGCCAGCAGCCAAGATCTGGTACCCGGGACAGGATCCTACGAGCAGTACTTC.

This clonotype occurred many times. The chain carries TRBV13 and TRBJ1-1, with TRBD1 matching 7 bases. This CDR3 region has 16 residues. The V segment lost 2 bases and the J segment 1 base; nucleotides outside the gene matches: 7. Germline V gives CDR1 PRHDT, CDR2 FYEKMQ (reference sequence). CDR3 DNA sequence: TGTGCCAGCAGCTTACGAGGGGGCGAGAGGAACACTGAAGCTTTCTTT. Translation: CASSLRGGERNTEAFF.